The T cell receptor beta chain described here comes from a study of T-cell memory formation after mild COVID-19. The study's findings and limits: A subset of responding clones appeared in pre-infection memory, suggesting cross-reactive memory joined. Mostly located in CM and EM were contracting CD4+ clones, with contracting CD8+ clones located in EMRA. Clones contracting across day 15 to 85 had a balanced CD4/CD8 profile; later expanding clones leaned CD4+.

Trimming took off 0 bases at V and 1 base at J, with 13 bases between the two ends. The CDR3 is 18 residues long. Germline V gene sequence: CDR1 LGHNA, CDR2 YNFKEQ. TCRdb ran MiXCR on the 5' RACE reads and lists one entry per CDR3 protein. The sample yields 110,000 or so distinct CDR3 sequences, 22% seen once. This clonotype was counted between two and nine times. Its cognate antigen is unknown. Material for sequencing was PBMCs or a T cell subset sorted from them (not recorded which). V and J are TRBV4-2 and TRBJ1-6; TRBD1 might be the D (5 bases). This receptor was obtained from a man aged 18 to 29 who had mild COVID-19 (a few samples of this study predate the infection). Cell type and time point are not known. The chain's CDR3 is CASSQDLGRGSYNSPLHF. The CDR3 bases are TGTGCCAGCAGCCAAGATCTGGGGCGAGGATCCTATAATTCACCCCTCCACTTT.